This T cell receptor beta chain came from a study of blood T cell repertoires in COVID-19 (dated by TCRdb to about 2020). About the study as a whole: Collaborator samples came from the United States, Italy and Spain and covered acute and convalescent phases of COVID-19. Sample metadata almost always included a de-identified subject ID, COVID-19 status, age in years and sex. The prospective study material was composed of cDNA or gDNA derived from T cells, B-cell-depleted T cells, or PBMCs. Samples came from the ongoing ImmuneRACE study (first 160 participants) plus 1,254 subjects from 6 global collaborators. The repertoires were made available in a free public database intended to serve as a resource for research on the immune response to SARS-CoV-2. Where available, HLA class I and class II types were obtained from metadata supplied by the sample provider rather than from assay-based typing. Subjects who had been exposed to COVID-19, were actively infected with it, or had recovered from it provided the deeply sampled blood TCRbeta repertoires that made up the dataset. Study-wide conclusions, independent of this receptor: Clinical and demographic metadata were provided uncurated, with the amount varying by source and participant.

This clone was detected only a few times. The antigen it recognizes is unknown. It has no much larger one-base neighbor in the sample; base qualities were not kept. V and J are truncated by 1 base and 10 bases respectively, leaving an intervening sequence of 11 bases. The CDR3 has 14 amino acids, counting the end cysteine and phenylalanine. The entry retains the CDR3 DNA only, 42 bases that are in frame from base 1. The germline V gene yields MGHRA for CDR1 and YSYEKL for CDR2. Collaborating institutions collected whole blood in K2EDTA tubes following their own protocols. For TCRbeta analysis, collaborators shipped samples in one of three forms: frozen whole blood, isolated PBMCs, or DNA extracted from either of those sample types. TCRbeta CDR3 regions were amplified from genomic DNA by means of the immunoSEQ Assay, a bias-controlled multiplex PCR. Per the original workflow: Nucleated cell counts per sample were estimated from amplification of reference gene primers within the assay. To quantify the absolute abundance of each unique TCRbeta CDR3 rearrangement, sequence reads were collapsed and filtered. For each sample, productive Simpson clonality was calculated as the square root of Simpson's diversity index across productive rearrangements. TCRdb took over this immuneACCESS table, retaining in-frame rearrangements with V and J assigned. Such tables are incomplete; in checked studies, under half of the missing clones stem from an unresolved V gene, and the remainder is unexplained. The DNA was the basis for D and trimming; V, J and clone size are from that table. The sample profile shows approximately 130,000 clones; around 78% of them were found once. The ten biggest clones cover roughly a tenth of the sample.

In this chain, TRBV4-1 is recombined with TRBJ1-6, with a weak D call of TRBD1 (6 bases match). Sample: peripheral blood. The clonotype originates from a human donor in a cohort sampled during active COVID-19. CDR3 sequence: CASSQVQGQSPLHF. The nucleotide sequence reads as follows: TGCGCCAGCAGCCAAGTCCAGGGACAATCACCCCTCCACTTT.